One sample yielded the 3 T cell receptor beta chains listed below, sequenced in a study of regulatory dendritic cells for organ transplantation. Sorted T cells were CFSE-labeled and cultured 5 days with allogeneic regulatory or mature dendritic cells at 1:10. Repertoires were generated with immunoSEQ multiplex PCR, while TCRdb's copy carries only in-frame clones and drops some. The table has some 18,000 clones, around 80% seen once. Their cognate antigens are unknown. Sequenced sample: memory CD4+ T cells from blood cultured with regulatory dendritic cells. The subset here: CD45RO+ memory T cells. These receptors were taken from a human donor in good health.

The gene calls are TRBV21-1 and TRBJ2-7; the DNA was not compared with TRBD1, the D call given in the table. TRBV21-1 is labeled a pseudogene. The CDR3 consists of 18 residues. The CDR3 protein is CASSPPLLGTGVSHEQYF. The CDR3, as DNA: TGTGCCAGCAGCCCACCTCTTTTGGGGACAGGGGTTTCCCACGAGCAGTACTTC.

This chain connects TRBV6-5 to TRBJ2-7; D unresolved. The CDR3 has 13 residues. Germline assignment: CDR1 MNHEY and CDR2 SVGAGI. V lost 2 bases to trimming and J lost 9 bases, with 14 bases between them. The CDR3 DNA reads TGTGCCAGCAGTTACCCGGACCAAAGGAGGCAGTACTTC. Residues: CASSYPDQRRQYF.

The chain links TRBV6-5 to TRBJ2-7, with 8 bases identical to TRBD1. Germline V gene lookup returns CDR1 MNHEY and CDR2 SVGAGI. The CDR3 totals 14 residues. J was trimmed by 6 bases and V by 5 bases; bases with no gene match: 9. The CDR3 coding sequence is TGTGCCAGCAGTCGCTTCCAGGGGGCTCTCGAGCAGTACTTC. As protein: CASSRFQGALEQYF.